This T cell receptor (beta chain) was recovered during a study of blood T cell repertoires in COVID-19 (dated by TCRdb to about 2020). Regarding the complete study: The collaborator samples originated in the United States, Italy and Spain and spanned the acute and convalescent phases of COVID-19. The material from the prospective study consisted of cDNA or gDNA derived from T cells, B-cell-depleted T cells, or PBMCs. A freely available public database, intended as a resource for researchers studying the immune response to SARS-CoV-2, is where the repertoires were released. Where HLA class I and class II types were available, the types were taken from metadata supplied by the sample provider, not from assay-based typing. Samples came from the ongoing ImmuneRACE study (first 160 participants) plus 1,254 subjects from 6 global collaborators. Sample metadata almost always included a de-identified subject ID, COVID-19 status, age in years and sex. The dataset comprised deeply sampled blood TCRbeta repertoires from subjects exposed to, actively infected with, or recovered from COVID-19. Overall results and qualifications from the work: Clinical and demographic metadata were provided uncurated, with the amount varying by source and participant.

Sequences KGHSH (CDR1) and LQKENI (CDR2) are obtained from the germline V gene. From cysteine to phenylalanine, the CDR3 is 15 amino acids long. The kept DNA is CDR3 alone, 45 bases in frame from the first base. Trimming removed 4 bases from V and 6 bases from J; the gene matches leave 5 bases unexplained. Whole blood was collected in K2EDTA tubes by collaborating institutions according to the institutions' own protocols. For TCRbeta analysis, collaborators shipped samples in one of three forms: frozen whole blood, isolated PBMCs, or DNA extracted from either of those sample types. The table lists this clone with a count of one. The clone's antigen remains unknown. The sample holds no much larger clone one base away, and base qualities are not on file. TCRbeta CDR3 regions were amplified from genomic DNA using the immunoSEQ Assay, a bias-controlled multiplex PCR. Concerning the study's data processing: Nucleated cell counts per sample were estimated from amplification of reference gene primers within the assay. To quantify the absolute abundance of each unique TCRbeta CDR3 rearrangement, sequence reads were collapsed and filtered. For each sample, productive Simpson clonality was calculated as the square root of Simpson's diversity index across productive rearrangements. In TCRdb, the immuneACCESS table is reduced to in-frame sequences with V and J assigned. These tables do not hold every clone; where another copy was compared, an unresolved V gene accounts for under half, and the others remain unexplained. V, J and clone size are those of that table, while D and trimming were read from the DNA. This sample holds about 190,000 clones; 79% were observed only once. The ten largest clones represent 17% of the sample.

The chain joins TRBV18 to TRBJ2-2, with 10 bases aligning to TRBD2. Sequencing input: peripheral blood. The clonotype was recovered from a man in his 60s with active or convalescent COVID-19. The CDR3 here reads CASSRAGGPSGELFF. The DNA sequence is TGTGCCAGCTCACGAGCGGGAGGGCCGTCCGGGGAGCTGTTTTTT.